This TCR beta chain derives from a study of blood T cell repertoires in COVID-19. Study at large: Sites across the United States, Italy and Spain contributed samples from acute and convalescent COVID-19. PBMCs, B-cell-depleted T cells, or T cells were the source of the cDNA or gDNA that made up the material.

This CDR3 is 11 amino acids long. Trimming removed 4 bases at V and 10 bases at J, with 10 bases between. In germline, CDR1 is LNHDA, CDR2 SQIVND (reference sequence). Study processing details: Amplified reference gene primers provided the basis for estimating nucleated cell counts. Assay used: immunoSEQ multiplex PCR; TCRdb lists only in-frame clones, some missing. The DNA was the basis for D and trimming; V, J and clone size are from that table. Of about 410,000 clones detected, 86% appear once; the ten largest clones hold roughly 1.4%. The chain links TRBV19 to TRBJ1-2, with D hard to call. This sequence was found in a woman aged 30 to 39 with active or convalescent COVID-19. Source material: peripheral blood. This chain's CDR3 is CASSNFQSYTF. The CDR3 region has the DNA TGTGCCAGTAGTAATTTTCAGTCCTACACCTTC.